The 17 T cell receptor beta chains reported below all come from one sample, sequenced in a study of OX40 agonist ivuxolimab in advanced cancers. Clones were sequenced by immunoSEQ multiplex PCR, and TCRdb holds only the in-frame ones, with some missing. The repertoire has 35,000 to 40,000 clones, 82% of them found once; the top ten carry about 8%. This specimen consisted of CD4+ or CD8+ T cells sorted from blood, obtained in a trial of the OX40 agonist ivuxolimab. The receptors stem from an adult with an advanced solid tumor such as melanoma, head and neck, liver or kidney cancer.

This chain joins TRBV30 and TRBJ2-1; TRBD2 agrees at 8 bases. The germline V gene encodes CDR1 GTSNPN and CDR2 SVGIG (reference sequence). This CDR3 is built from 14 residues. V was pared by 2 bases and J by 4 bases, with 4 bases of the junction left unmatched. Written as DNA, the CDR3 is TGTGCCTGGAGTCGAGCGGGAGTTTACAATGAGCAGTTCTTC. This codes for CAWSRAGVYNEQFF.

The chain recombines TRBV10-1 with TRBJ2-5; perhaps D is TRBD1 or TRBD2 (6 bases each). The J call may not be correct, given that the DNA end is closer to TRBJ2-7. In germline, CDR1 is WNHNN, CDR2 SYGVQD (reference sequence). CDR3 length equals 14 residues. CDR3 DNA sequence: TGCGCCAGCAGTGAGTTCGGGGGCGGCTACGAGCAGTACTTC. Residues: CASSEFGGGYEQYF.

The chain links TRBV10-2 to TRBJ1-2; D is uncertain. Germline assignment: CDR1 WSHSY and CDR2 SAAADI. Trimming cost V 4 bases and J 3 bases, with 15 bases left between them. The CDR3 is 15 amino acids. The CDR3 coding sequence is TGCGCCAGCAGTGCCTTGGAGGGATTGGACTATGGCTACACCTTC. Protein sequence: CASSALEGLDYGYTF.

The V call is TRBV19, the J call TRBJ2-1; 11 bases fit TRBD2. Germline V lookup: CDR1 LNHDA, CDR2 SQIVND (reference sequence). The CDR3 length is 16 residues. The J segment lost 2 bases and the V segment lost 2 bases, leaving 2 bases of the junction unmatched. CDR3 sequence (DNA): TGTGCCAGTAGTATAATGGGACTAGCGGCCTACAATGAGCAGTTCTTC. This translates into CASSIMGLAAYNEQFF.

This chain joins TRBV7-8 and TRBJ1-5; D is possibly TRBD1 (5 bases). Germline-derived CDR1 and CDR2 are SGHVS and FQNEAQ. Trimming removed 2 bases at V and 2 bases at J, with 7 bases between. CDR3 length equals 14 residues. The CDR3 DNA reads TGTGCCAGCAGCTTAAGCAGGGGCAATCAGCCCCAGCATTTT. Translating it yields CASSLSRGNQPQHF.

V usage is TRBV7-9 and J usage is TRBJ2-7; 8 bases are shared with TRBD2. V lost 0 bases to trimming and J lost 6 bases; unmatched junction nucleotides: 4. The CDR3 runs 14 residues. Germline V gene data show CDR1 as SEHNR and CDR2 as FQNEAQ (reference sequence). The CDR3 reads CASSLAAGASEQYF. The CDR3 bases are TGTGCCAGCAGCTTAGCAGCGGGAGCATCCGAGCAGTACTTC.

This chain links TRBV7-9 with TRBJ2-7; no clear D gene. The CDR3 has 14 amino acids. The germline V gene has CDR1 SEHNR and CDR2 FQNEAQ (reference sequence). V was pared by 4 bases and J by 4 bases, with 14 bases between. CDR3 region: CASSWRTALYEQYF. CDR3 DNA sequence: TGTGCCAGCAGCTGGCGGACGGCTTTATACGAGCAGTACTTC.

This sequence joins TRBV5-1 and TRBJ1-3, with a tentative D call TRBD1 (5 bases). The CDR3 consists of 14 residues. In germline, CDR1 is SGHRS, CDR2 YFSETQ. V dropped 4 bases and J dropped 3 bases, with 11 bases sitting between them. The CDR3 DNA reads as TGCGCCAGCAGCGCAGGGACGATTGGAAACACCATATATTTT. Its protein product is CASSAGTIGNTIYF.

CDR3 in amino acids: CSVAGQGGYEQYF. DNA of the CDR3: TGCAGCGTTGCTGGGCAGGGGGGCTACGAGCAGTACTTC. The rearrangement links TRBV29-1 to TRBJ2-7, with a tentative D call TRBD1 (7 bases). Germline CDR1 is SQVTM and CDR2 is ANQGSEA. The CDR3 is 13 residues long. Trimming stripped 4 bases from V and 3 bases from J, with 13 bases between.

The chain carries TRBV19 and TRBJ2-1; D remains ambiguous. Germline CDR1 reads LNHDA; CDR2 reads SQIVND (reference sequence). V lost 5 bases to trimming and J lost 5 bases, with 28 bases between them. The CDR3 contains 19 residues. The CDR3 reads CASSSDWRGGVGPDNEQFF. The CDR3 bases are TGTGCCAGTAGTTCCGATTGGCGTGGTGGGGTAGGTCCTGACAATGAGCAGTTCTTC.

This clone was counted only a few times. The chain employs TRBV5-1 and TRBJ2-7; TRBD2 aligns across 8 bases. After removal of 1 base from V and 3 bases from J, the junction contained 3 bases not matched to a gene. There are 14 residues in the CDR3. CDR1 and CDR2 (germline): SGHRS, YFSETQ. This CDR3 reads CASSLYGRDYEQYF. The CDR3, as DNA: TGCGCCAGCAGCTTGTACGGGAGGGACTACGAGCAGTACTTC.

The V gene is TRBV6-5, the J gene TRBJ1-1; a possible D gene is TRBD1 (6 bases). The CDR3 is 14 residues long. The germline CDR1 and CDR2 sequences are MNHEY and SVGAGI. Trimming removed 6 bases at V and 3 bases at J, with 14 bases between. CDR3 amino acids: CASSYRVGDTEAFF. For the CDR3, the DNA is TGTGCCAGCAGCTACAGGGTCGGCGACACTGAAGCTTTCTTT.

This sequence joins TRBV6-1 and TRBJ1-1, with TRBD1 matching 8 bases. The CDR3 contains 14 residues. Germline V gene data show CDR1 as MNHNS and CDR2 as SASEGT. Trimming at V came to 3 bases and at J to 5 bases, leaving 5 bases not matched to a gene. The CDR3 bases are TGTGCCAGCAGTGACGGACAGGGCGTAACTGAAGCTTTCTTT. Amino acids: CASSDGQGVTEAFF.

V is TRBV5-6 and J is TRBJ2-1; perhaps TRBD2 as D (5 bases). V was trimmed by 1 base and J by 10 bases, leaving 9 bases between them. Germline assignment: CDR1 SGHDT and CDR2 YYEEEE. The CDR3 runs to 12 residues. The CDR3 nucleotides are TGTGCCAGCAGCTTGATAAGAGGGGAGCAGTTCTTC. It is translated as CASSLIRGEQFF.

CDR3 amino acids: CASAIGTNQPQHF. Here the CDR3 DNA reads TGTGCCAGCGCAATTGGAACTAATCAGCCCCAGCATTTT. The V gene is TRBV6-5, the J gene TRBJ1-5; D gene unclear. V lost 8 bases and J 4 bases, leaving 12 bases between the germline ends. From germline, CDR1 is MNHEY and CDR2 SVGAGI. The CDR3 extends over 13 amino acids.

This clone occurred once. The chain couples TRBV18 to TRBJ1-1; 8 bases map to TRBD1. The CDR3 contains 13 residues. Germline assignment: CDR1 KGHSH and CDR2 LQKENI. Trimming cost V 3 bases and J 4 bases; bases outside gene matches: 1. CDR3 coding DNA: TGTGCCAGCTCACCCGGACAGGGCACTGAAGCTTTCTTT. Amino acids: CASSPGQGTEAFF. The complete variable domain, with remaining parts taken from reference TRBV18 and TRBJ1-1, reads NAGVMQNPRHLVRRRGQEARLRCSPMKGHSHVYWYRQLPEEGLKFMVYLQKENIIDESGMPKERFSAEFPKEGPSILRIQQVVRGDSAAYFCASSPGQGTEAFFGQGTRLTVV.

This chain uses TRBV27 with TRBJ1-1; a weak D match, TRBD1 (6 bases). Trimming stripped 2 bases from V and 4 bases from J, with 8 bases between. The CDR3 is 13 residues long. CDR1 and CDR2 from the germline V gene are MNHEY and SMNVEV (reference sequence). The CDR3 region has the DNA TGTGCCAGCAGTTTACGAGGGGGCACTGAAGCTTTCTTT. It specifies CASSLRGGTEAFF.